This T cell receptor (beta chain) stems from a study of T cell repertoires in cytomegalovirus infection. This clonotype was observed many times. TCRdb re-called the reads with MiXCR, one entry per CDR3 protein. The sample has hundreds of thousands of distinct CDR3 sequences; approximately 24% are singletons. Germline V CDR1 and CDR2: MNHNS, SASEGT. This CDR3 region has 13 residues. V lost 5 bases and J lost 5, with 12 bases in between. The TCR originated in a human donor in good health (CMV status not recorded). Some clones in this sample may be carry-over from other donors' samples. Sequenced input: CD8+ T cells from PBMCs. V usage is TRBV6-1 and J usage is TRBJ1-1; D perhaps matches TRBD1 (5 bases). The CDR3 DNA is TGTGCCAGCAGTCCGTCGGGGGGGACTGAAGCTTTCTTT. Its translation is CASSPSGGTEAFF.